This T cell receptor beta chain was sequenced in a study of CD8 T cells in Susac syndrome. It was with random hexamers that roughly 0.5 to 1 ug RNA was reverse transcribed. Coverage of TCR beta CDR3 amplification by immunoSEQ multiplex PCR extended to 54 Vbeta and 13 Jbeta. One entry per CDR3 protein results from TCRdb running MiXCR on the immunoSEQ multiplex PCR reads. The data show about 110,000 distinct CDR3 sequences, roughly 97% seen once. V was cut by 4 bases and J by 9 bases, with 13 bases left in between. The CDR3 runs 12 residues. Germline CDR1 LGHDT, CDR2 YNNKEL (reference sequence). Peripheral blood CD8+ and CD4+ T cells were profiled by TCR beta sequencing.

This TCR came from a human donor in good health. Sequencing was carried out using CD4+ T cells from PBMCs. The V and J genes are TRBV3-1 and TRBJ2-7; TRBD2 is a possible D gene (6 bases). The CDR3 sequence is CASSPGLPRQYF. CDR3 nucleotide sequence: TGTGCCAGCAGCCCGGGACTTCCGCGGCAGTACTTC.